Shown below are 30 T cell receptor beta chains from a single sample sequenced in a study of cytotoxic CD8 clonotypes in ibrutinib-treated CLL listed by TCRdb under 2021. The method was the immunoSEQ multiplex PCR assay. Drawn from immuneACCESS, this table holds only the in-frame rearrangements with V and J called that TCRdb kept. Clones are partly lost; checked studies trace under half to an unresolved V gene and leave the rest unexplained. This sample gives fewer than 40,000 clones in total; approximately 67% of them show up just once. The top ten constitute 6.5% to 8% of the sample. The sample's time point label is to be understood as: progressive disease on ibrutinib. This specimen was PBMCs, taken at disease progression, from a patient treated with ibrutinib. The receptors shown here come from a human donor with chronic lymphocytic leukemia.

This chain links TRBV29-1 with TRBJ2-5, with 10 bases identical to TRBD1. The CDR3 is 14 amino acids. CDR1 and CDR2 from the germline V gene are SQVTM and ANQGSEA. Unmatched junction bases numbered 9, after V lost 7 bases and J lost 4 bases. The CDR3 region has the DNA TGCAGCGCCCTCCCGGGACAGGGGATAGAGACCCAGTACTTC. Protein product: CSALPGQGIETQYF. Drawing the rest from reference TRBV29-1 and TRBJ2-5, the complete variable domain is SAVISQKPSRDICQRGTSLTIQCQVDSQVTMMFWYRQQPGQSLTLIATANQGSEATYESGFVIDKFPISRPNLTFSTLTVSNMSPEDSSIYLCSALPGQGIETQYFGPGTRLLVL.

The chain combines TRBV7-2 with TRBJ2-1; TRBD2 agrees at 7 bases. The CDR3 runs to 15 residues. Trimming took 2 bases from V and 8 from J; bases not matched to a gene: 9. Germline assignment: CDR1 SGHTA and CDR2 FQGNSA. In DNA form, the CDR3 reads TGTGCCAGCAGCTTATGCTTGCGGGAGCTCTATGAGCAGTTCTTC. Its protein product is CASSLCLRELYEQFF.

This sequence joins TRBV27 and TRBJ1-5; D remains unclear. V lost 1 base, J lost 2 bases, and 12 bases lay in between. The CDR3 consists of 16 residues. Germline CDR1 is MNHEY and CDR2 is SMNVEV (reference sequence). The CDR3 DNA reads as TGTGCCAGCAGTTTATATAGCTCGTTTGGCAATCAGCCCCAGCATTTT. Its translation: CASSLYSSFGNQPQHF.

The rearrangement joins TRBV2 to TRBJ2-3, with a tentative D call TRBD1 (6 bases). Per the germline V gene, CDR1 is SNHLY and CDR2 is FYNNEI. The CDR3 is 14 residues long. Trimming removed 6 bases at V and 3 bases at J, with 13 bases between. CDR3 DNA sequence: TGTGCCAGCAGCTGGACAGTCCTTACAGATACGCAGTATTTT. Translation: CASSWTVLTDTQYF.

J is TRBJ1-5 and V is TRBV5-1, with D tentatively TRBD1 (5 bases). In germline, CDR1 is SGHRS, CDR2 YFSETQ. Trimming removed 1 base from V and 3 bases from J, with 11 bases in between. The length of the CDR3 is 15 residues. CDR3 protein: CASSLNGDLNQPQHF. The CDR3 nucleotides read TGCGCCAGCAGCTTGAACGGGGACCTCAATCAGCCCCAGCATTTT.

In this sample, this clone turned up a few times. This chain uses TRBV7-2 with TRBJ2-1; D could derive from TRBD1 or TRBD2 (5 bases each). Germline values: CDR1 SGHTA, CDR2 FQGNSA. This CDR3 spans 15 amino acids. Trimming shortened V by 1 base and J by 4 bases, and 11 bases separated the two germline ends. Here the CDR3 reads CASSLEGTDYNEQFF. CDR3 sequence (DNA): TGTGCCAGCAGCTTAGAAGGGACGGATTACAATGAGCAGTTCTTC.

This clone was picked up a small number of times. The chain uses TRBV29-1 and TRBJ1-4; no definite D call. Trimming removed 4 bases at V and 0 bases at J, with 12 bases between. The CDR3 consists of 15 residues. Per germline, CDR1 SQVTM and CDR2 ANQGSEA. The CDR3 is CSVGVPGATNEKLFF. CDR3 nucleotide sequence: TGCAGCGTTGGGGTCCCCGGCGCAACTAATGAAAAACTGTTTTTT.

This clone has a handful of counts. This chain links TRBV28 with TRBJ2-2; the D gene is possibly TRBD2 (6 bases). V gave up 10 bases and J gave up 1 base, with 16 bases separating them. The CDR3 is 15 amino acids. The germline V gene encodes CDR1 MDHEN and CDR2 SYDVKM. CDR3 sequence (DNA): TGTGCCACCCCTAGGGGTAGCGGGAACACCGGGGAGCTGTTTTTT. Amino acids: CATPRGSGNTGELFF.

This chain uses TRBV7-9 with TRBJ2-1; 10 nucleotides line up with TRBD1. CDR1 and CDR2 from the germline V gene are SEHNR and FQNEAQ (reference sequence). CDR3 length: 19 residues. After removal of 1 base from V and 1 base from J, the junction contained 10 bases not matched to a gene. CDR3 region: CASSLGRRRDRGSYNEQFF. DNA of the CDR3: TGTGCCAGCAGCTTAGGTCGGAGGCGGGACAGGGGTTCCTACAATGAGCAGTTCTTC. Variable domain in full (rest from reference TRBV7-9 and TRBJ2-1): DTGVSQNPRHKITKRGQNVTFRCDPISEHNRLYWYRQTLGQGPEFLTYFQNEAQLEKSRLLSDRFSAERPKGSFSTLEIQRTEQGDSAMYLCASSLGRRRDRGSYNEQFFGPGTRLTVL.

The V and J genes are TRBV9 and TRBJ2-1; D possibly matches TRBD1 or TRBD2 (6 bases each). This CDR3 has 16 amino acids. V was pared by 4 bases and J by 4 bases, with 18 bases between. The germline gives CDR1 SGDLS, CDR2 YYNGEE. The CDR3 nucleotides are TGTGCCAGCAGCTCGGAGGGGGTCGGGGTTTACAATGAGCAGTTCTTC. It is translated as CASSSEGVGVYNEQFF.

J is TRBJ1-2 and V is TRBV14, with a tentative D call TRBD1 (5 bases). The CDR3 spans 14 residues. The germline gives CDR1 SGHDN, CDR2 FVKESK. The ends were cut back, 0 bases at V and 4 bases at J, with 9 bases in the middle. CDR3 DNA: TGTGCCAGCAGCCAAGACAGGGTCGCCTATGGCTACACCTTC. It encodes CASSQDRVAYGYTF. Using reference TRBV14 and TRBJ1-2 for the parts outside the CDR3, the full variable domain is EAGVTQFPSHSVIEKGQTVTLRCDPISGHDNLYWYRRVMGKEIKFLLHFVKESKQDESGMPNNRFLAERTGGTYSTLKVQPAELEDSGVYFCASSQDRVAYGYTFGSGTRLTVV.

This clone was counted only a few times. The rearrangement uses TRBV19 and TRBJ2-2, with 8 nucleotides matching TRBD2. Trimming removed 4 bases from V and 4 bases from J; junction bases left unmatched: 14. Germline loops: CDR1 LNHDA, CDR2 SQIVND (reference sequence). The CDR3 has 18 residues. CDR3 nucleotide sequence: TGTGCCAGTAGTACTCGAGCCGGGACTAGATTTCGCACCGGGGAGCTGTTTTTT. This codes for CASSTRAGTRFRTGELFF.

V is TRBV4-1 and J is TRBJ2-7; D gene uncertain. Deletions cut 0 bases from V and 2 bases from J, with 14 bases between. The CDR3 is made up of 16 amino acids. The germline V gene encodes CDR1 MGHRA and CDR2 YSYEKL. This CDR3 reads CASSQDSGRSPYEQYF. DNA for the CDR3: TGCGCCAGCAGCCAAGATTCGGGCAGGTCCCCCTACGAGCAGTACTTC.

This chain connects TRBV11-2 to TRBJ2-5; tentatively, D is TRBD2 (6 bases). V was trimmed by 5 bases and J by 0 bases, leaving 13 bases between them. The CDR3 totals 15 residues. Germline V gene lookup returns CDR1 SGHAT and CDR2 FQNNGV. CDR3 in amino acids: CASSKGLQYQETQYF. The CDR3 DNA reads as TGTGCCAGCAGCAAGGGACTCCAGTACCAAGAGACCCAGTACTTC.

This chain uses TRBV27 with TRBJ2-7; 8 bases match TRBD1. This CDR3 region has 14 residues. CDR1 MNHEY and CDR2 SMNVEV come from the germline V gene (reference sequence). The J segment lost 6 bases and the V segment lost 5 bases, leaving 9 bases of the junction unmatched. The CDR3 DNA reads as TGTGCCAGCAGTCCCTGGACAGGGTCGGCCGAGCAGTACTTC. The encoded protein is CASSPWTGSAEQYF.

V is TRBV1 and J is TRBJ2-2; the table's D call of TRBD2 was not tested on the DNA. TRBV1 is described as a pseudogene. This CDR3 contains 15 residues. The CDR3 protein is CTSSPLAGDTGELFF. CDR3 DNA: TGCACCAGCAGCCCCCTAGCGGGAGACACCGGGGAGCTGTTTTTT.

The CDR3 is CASSQPRTEQDNEQFF. In DNA form, the CDR3 reads TGCGCCAGCAGCCAACCCAGGACGGAACAGGACAATGAGCAGTTCTTC. V gene TRBV4-3 combines with J gene TRBJ2-1; TRBD1 is a possible D gene (5 bases). Between the trimmed V and J ends, which lost 2 bases and 5 bases, there was a span of 16 bases. From germline, CDR1 is LGHNA and CDR2 YSLEER. The CDR3 totals 16 residues.

This clone was observed a handful of times. This chain uses TRBV19 with TRBJ1-2; D unresolved. V was shortened by 5 bases and J by 5 bases, with 9 bases between the two germline ends. The length of the CDR3 is 12 residues. Germline V gives CDR1 LNHDA, CDR2 SQIVND (reference sequence). Here the CDR3 DNA reads TGTGCCAGTAGTTATATGCAATATGGCTACACCTTC. It specifies CASSYMQYGYTF.

This clone was recorded a few times. The chain combines TRBV7-9 with TRBJ2-3; maybe TRBD1 (5 bases). The CDR3 spans 15 residues. Trimming removed 2 bases at V and 7 bases at J, with 16 bases between. Looked up from germline, CDR1 is SEHNR and CDR2 is FQNEAQ (reference sequence). This CDR3 reads CASSLSGQGPNTQYF. The CDR3 DNA follows: TGTGCCAGCAGCTTATCAGGGCAGGGTCCGAATACGCAGTATTTT.

V is TRBV10-2 and J is TRBJ2-7, with D perhaps given as TRBD1 or TRBD2 (5 bases each). The CDR3 loop spans 14 amino acids. V dropped 5 bases and J dropped 1 base, with 12 bases sitting between them. Germline CDR1 is WSHSY and CDR2 is SAAADI. CDR3 region: CASSWGGLSYEQYF. The CDR3, as DNA: TGCGCCAGCAGTTGGGGCGGGTTATCCTACGAGCAGTACTTC.

The chain employs TRBV4-1 and TRBJ2-1; 7 nucleotides agree with TRBD2. The CDR3 extends over 16 amino acids. J was trimmed by 5 bases and V by 3 bases; bases with no gene match: 10. Germline V lookup: CDR1 MGHRA, CDR2 YSYEKL. The CDR3 region is CASSHNRGSQHNEQFF. DNA of the CDR3: TGCGCCAGCAGCCACAATCGCGGGAGTCAGCACAATGAGCAGTTCTTC.

The gene calls are TRBV6-5 and TRBJ2-1, with a weak D call TRBD1 (6 bases). V dropped 6 bases and J dropped 3 bases, with 12 bases sitting between them. Germline CDR1 is MNHEY and CDR2 is SVGAGI. The CDR3 contains 14 residues. The DNA of the CDR3 is TGTGCCAGCAGACGGGACAATGACTACAATGAGCAGTTCTTC. Translating it yields CASRRDNDYNEQFF.

This clone is medium-sized by share. The rearrangement links TRBV19 to TRBJ2-3; the D gene could be TRBD1 or TRBD2 (5 bases each). Germline-derived CDR1 and CDR2 are LNHDA and SQIVND (reference sequence). With 1 base removed from V and 1 base from J, the gap between germline ends came to 6 bases. The CDR3 has 14 amino acids. CDR3 DNA sequence: TGTGCCAGTAGTATAGGAGGGGGCACAGATACGCAGTATTTT. Its protein is CASSIGGGTDTQYF.

J is TRBJ2-3 and V is TRBV7-8; 7 positions match TRBD1. The V segment lost 4 bases and the J segment 0 bases; nucleotides outside the gene matches: 7. In germline, CDR1 is SGHVS, CDR2 FQNEAQ. CDR3 length: 16 amino acids. In DNA, the CDR3 is TGTGCCAGCAGCTCACAGGGGATGGCTAGCACAGATACGCAGTATTTT. Encoded protein: CASSSQGMASTDTQYF.

This sequence joins TRBV2 and TRBJ2-3; D might be TRBD1 (5 bases). V lost 6 bases and J lost 0, with 13 bases in between. The CDR3 contains 15 residues. Germline loops: CDR1 SNHLY, CDR2 FYNNEI. CDR3 loop: CASRKGSHSTDTQYF. In DNA, the CDR3 is TGTGCCAGCAGGAAGGGGTCCCATAGCACAGATACGCAGTATTTT.

The CDR3 reads CASSSPQGGYGYTF. The CDR3 coding sequence is TGTGCCAGCAGCTCCCCGCAGGGTGGCTATGGCTACACCTTC. The chain joins TRBV11-2 to TRBJ1-2; the D gene is possibly TRBD1 (5 bases). This CDR3 spans 14 amino acids. V shed 4 bases and J shed 4 bases, with 13 bases lying between them. Germline CDR1 reads SGHAT; CDR2 reads FQNNGV.

This chain connects TRBV7-6 to TRBJ2-7; no clear D. V was trimmed by 1 base and J by 2 bases, leaving 6 bases between them. CDR1 and CDR2 from the germline V gene are SGHVS and FNYEAQ. CDR3 length equals 13 residues. This CDR3 reads CASSLELTYEQYF. The CDR3 DNA follows: TGTGCCAGCAGCTTAGAGTTGACCTACGAGCAGTACTTC.

The gene calls are TRBV5-1 and TRBJ2-2; D gene unclear. CDR1 and CDR2 (germline): SGHRS, YFSETQ. The CDR3 extends over 14 amino acids. V lost 2 bases, J lost 6 bases, and 11 bases lay in between. The CDR3 protein is CASSFDSGSGELFF. The CDR3 DNA is TGCGCCAGCAGCTTCGACTCCGGTTCCGGGGAGCTGTTTTTT.

This clone was counted between two and nine times. V gene TRBV19 combines with J gene TRBJ1-1; TRBD1 matches at 9 bases. Unmatched junction bases numbered 7, after V lost 5 bases and J lost 0 bases. Germline lookup yields CDR1 LNHDA and CDR2 SQIVND (reference sequence). CDR3 size: 16 residues. The CDR3 region is CASSQLDRGLNTEAFF. The CDR3 DNA reads TGTGCCAGTAGTCAGCTCGACAGGGGGTTGAACACTGAAGCTTTCTTT.

The chain is built from TRBV13 and TRBJ2-7; D gene ambiguous. The V and J ends lost 1 base and 0 bases respectively, with 1 base between them. Germline assignment: CDR1 PRHDT and CDR2 FYEKMQ (reference sequence). The CDR3 totals 12 residues. CDR3 DNA sequence: TGTGCCAGCAGCTTAGTCTCCTACGAGCAGTACTTC. Encoded protein: CASSLVSYEQYF.